Described below is a single T cell receptor (beta chain) sequence and its context. This record belongs to a study of blood T cell repertoires in COVID-19. Overall study context: Whether acute or convalescent, the COVID-19 samples came from the United States, Italy and Spain. The cDNA or gDNA used as material had been derived from T cells, B-cell-depleted T cells, or PBMCs.

The J segment lost 7 bases and the V segment lost 1 base, leaving 0 bases of the junction unmatched. The CDR3 length is 12 residues. In germline, CDR1 is MGHRA, CDR2 YSYEKL. Per the authors' pipeline: Reference gene primer amplification in the assay estimated nucleated cell counts. Sequencing was performed with immunoSEQ multiplex PCR; in TCRdb, only in-frame clones are kept and a portion is missing. V and J calls and clone size are those listed in that table; D and trimming were worked out from the DNA. The sample holds some 140,000 clones, approximately 83% seen once. The sample consisted of peripheral blood. The V and J genes are TRBV4-1 and TRBJ1-1; TRBD1 aligns across 7 bases. This clonotype was obtained from a woman aged 45-60 years who had recovered from COVID-19. As DNA, the CDR3 is TGCGCCAGCAGCCAAGGGACAGGTGAAGCTTTCTTT. Residues: CASSQGTGEAFF.